This entry lists 16 T cell receptor beta chains sequenced from one sample in a study of cytomegalovirus exposure and HLA in healthy donors. PCR was performed using 60 Vbeta and 13 Jbeta primers. Assay used: immunoSEQ multiplex PCR; TCRdb lists only in-frame clones, some missing. This table holds about 52,000 clones, around 52% found once. Material: PBMCs. These receptor sequences come from a human donor in good health.

V is TRBV6-1 and J is TRBJ1-6; the D gene is possibly TRBD1 (6 bases). Germline V gene sequence: CDR1 MNHNS, CDR2 SASEGT. CDR3 length: 15 amino acids. The V gene lost 3 bases and the J gene lost 9 bases, with 15 bases spanning the gap. The DNA of the CDR3 is TGTGCCAGCAGTGATGGGGGGGGGCTCGGTTCACCCCTCCACTTT. It yields the protein CASSDGGGLGSPLHF.

The V call is TRBV30, the J call TRBJ2-5; D call uncertain. In germline, CDR1 is GTSNPN, CDR2 SVGIG (reference sequence). V was trimmed by 2 bases and J by 4 bases, leaving 11 bases between them. The CDR3 runs 13 residues. The chain's CDR3 is CAWSPANRETQYF. Written as DNA, the CDR3 is TGTGCCTGGAGTCCCGCTAACCGAGAGACCCAGTACTTC.

The chain combines TRBV6-6 with TRBJ2-2; unclear D gene. This CDR3 is built from 13 residues. V was shortened by 10 bases and J by 6 bases, with 15 bases between the two germline ends. Germline-derived CDR1 and CDR2 are MNHNY and SVGAGI (reference sequence). This CDR3 reads CATLQVYPGELFF. DNA for the CDR3: TGTGCCACCCTCCAGGTTTACCCCGGGGAGCTGTTTTTT.

The gene calls are TRBV7-2 and TRBJ1-1; tentatively, D is TRBD1 (6 bases). Trimming left V 5 bases short and J 1 base short, with 20 bases between. In germline, CDR1 is SGHTA, CDR2 FQGNSA. The CDR3 has 17 residues. In DNA, the CDR3 is TGTGCCAGCAGCCCTAACACAATGGACAGACCGAACACTGAAGCTTTCTTT. Residues: CASSPNTMDRPNTEAFF.

The chain is built from TRBV10-3 and TRBJ1-2; TRBD1 aligns across 8 bases. V trimming: 3 bases; J trimming: 3 bases; junction bases outside the gene matches: 12. Per the germline V gene, CDR1 is ENHRY and CDR2 is SYGVKD. This CDR3 has 17 amino acids. The CDR3 nucleotides read TGTGCCATCAGTGACGGACAGGGTGTGGGCTTTGACTATGGCTACACCTTC. Residues: CAISDGQGVGFDYGYTF.

The J gene is TRBJ1-2, the V gene TRBV6-5; TRBD1 might be the D (5 bases). The CDR3 consists of 13 residues. V gave up 6 bases and J gave up 5 bases, with 13 bases separating them. Germline CDR1 and CDR2: MNHEY and SVGAGI. The CDR3 bases are TGTGCCAGCAGCCCCGACAGCATTTATGGCTACACCTTC. It codes for CASSPDSIYGYTF.

The CDR3, as DNA: TGTGCCAGCAGTTTATGGAATACGGGCACTGAAGCTTTCTTT. It codes for CASSLWNTGTEAFF. The chain recombines TRBV27 with TRBJ1-1; no definite D call. The V end was cut by 1 base, the J end by 4 bases, with 10 bases between. CDR1 MNHEY and CDR2 SMNVEV come from the germline V gene (reference sequence). The CDR3 is 14 residues long.

The V call is TRBV5-1, the J call TRBJ1-2, with D maybe TRBD1 (6 bases). Germline V CDR1 and CDR2: SGHRS, YFSETQ. The CDR3 is made up of 13 amino acids. Trimming pared 3 bases from V and 6 bases from J, leaving 12 bases between. CDR3 loop: CASSSQGDNGYTF. CDR3 nucleotide sequence: TGCGCCAGCAGCTCCCAAGGGGACAATGGCTACACCTTC.

This clone was seen only a few times. The J gene is TRBJ1-1, the V gene TRBV10-2; TRBD1 is a possible D gene (5 bases). With 5 bases removed from V and 6 bases from J, the gap between germline ends came to 16 bases. This CDR3 is 14 amino acids long. The germline V gene encodes CDR1 WSHSY and CDR2 SAAADI. The CDR3 nucleotides are TGCGCCAGCAGTCGATCGGGGGAGGGCGCTGAAGCTTTCTTT. Its protein product is CASSRSGEGAEAFF.

V and J are TRBV5-6 and TRBJ1-2, with 8 bases fitting TRBD1. The germline V gene has CDR1 SGHDT and CDR2 YYEEEE. With 4 bases clipped from V and 5 bases from J, the junction kept 4 bases outside the gene matches. This CDR3 region has 13 residues. The DNA of the CDR3 is TGTGCCAGCAGCGCGACAGGGGCATATGGCTACACCTTC. This codes for CASSATGAYGYTF.

The genes are TRBV18 and TRBJ2-7; the match to TRBD2 covers 14 bases. CDR1 KGHSH and CDR2 LQKENI come from the germline V gene. The CDR3 loop spans 20 amino acids. J was trimmed by 6 bases and V by 4 bases; bases with no gene match: 20. The CDR3 sequence is CASSLFTRTAGLAGDAEQYF. The CDR3 DNA sequence: TGTGCCAGCTCACTTTTCACTCGAACCGCGGGACTAGCGGGGGATGCCGAGCAGTACTTC.

V and J are TRBV5-4 and TRBJ1-2, with 8 bases identical to TRBD1. V lost 4 bases and J lost 8; bases outside the gene matches: 10. Germline V gene sequence: CDR1 SGHNT, CDR2 YYREEE (reference sequence). The CDR3 loop spans 14 amino acids. CDR3: CASSPTGARIGYTF. DNA for the CDR3: TGTGCCAGCAGCCCGACAGGGGCAAGAATCGGCTACACCTTC.

The gene calls are TRBV6-5 and TRBJ1-2; no clear D. Germline V gene sequence: CDR1 MNHEY, CDR2 SVGAGI. The CDR3 consists of 15 residues. V shed 5 bases and J shed 6 bases, with 19 bases lying between them. The CDR3 sequence is CASSPQEARVHGYTF. The CDR3 region has the DNA TGTGCCAGCAGTCCCCAGGAGGCCCGGGTCCATGGCTACACCTTC.

This clone was observed a few times. The DNA for the CDR3 is TGTGCCAGCAGTTATGCCCCGGGAGACTCTGGAAACACCATATATTTT. It specifies CASSYAPGDSGNTIYF. The rearrangement joins TRBV6-5 to TRBJ1-3; D ambiguous. The germline V and J ends were trimmed by 3 bases and 0 bases, with 12 bases remaining between them. Germline lookup yields CDR1 MNHEY and CDR2 SVGAGI. The CDR3 runs 16 residues.

Of note for this clone: Within the sample, other DNA sequences also encode this same CDR3. The J gene is TRBJ1-4, the V gene TRBV9; D remains ambiguous. Trimming shortened V by 0 bases and J by 7 bases, and 10 bases separated the two germline ends. Germline lookup yields CDR1 SGDLS and CDR2 YYNGEE. The CDR3 sequence is 14 residues long. CDR3 in amino acids: CASSVASAGEKLFF. Written as DNA, the CDR3 is TGTGCCAGCAGCGTAGCCTCCGCGGGTGAAAAACTGTTTTTT.

V and J are TRBV5-4 and TRBJ1-2; 7 bases match TRBD1. CDR1 is SGHNT, CDR2 YYREEE, per germline (reference sequence). The junction had 16 bases not matched to a gene; V was cut back by 7 bases and J by 4 bases. The CDR3 contains 16 residues. The CDR3 region has the DNA TGTGCCAGCGGACCCCCACCCCCAGACAGGGTCTATGGCTACACCTTC. Protein: CASGPPPPDRVYGYTF.